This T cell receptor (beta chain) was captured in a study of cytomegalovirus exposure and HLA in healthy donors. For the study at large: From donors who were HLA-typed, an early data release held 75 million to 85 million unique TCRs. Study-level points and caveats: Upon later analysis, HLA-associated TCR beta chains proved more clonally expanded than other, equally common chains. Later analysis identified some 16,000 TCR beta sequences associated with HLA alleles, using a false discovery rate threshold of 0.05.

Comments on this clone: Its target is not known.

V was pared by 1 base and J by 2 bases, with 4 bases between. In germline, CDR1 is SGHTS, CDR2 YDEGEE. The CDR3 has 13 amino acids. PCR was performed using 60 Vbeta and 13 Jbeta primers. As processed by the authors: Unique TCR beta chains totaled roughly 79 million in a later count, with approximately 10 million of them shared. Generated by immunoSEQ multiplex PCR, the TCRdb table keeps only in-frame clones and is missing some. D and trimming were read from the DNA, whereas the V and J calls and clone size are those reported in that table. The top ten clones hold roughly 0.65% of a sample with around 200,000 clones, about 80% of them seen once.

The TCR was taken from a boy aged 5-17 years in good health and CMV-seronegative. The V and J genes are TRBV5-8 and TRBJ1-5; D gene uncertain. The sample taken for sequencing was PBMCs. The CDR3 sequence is CASSLFGNQPQHF. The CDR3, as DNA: TGTGCCAGCAGCTTGTTCGGCAATCAGCCCCAGCATTTT.